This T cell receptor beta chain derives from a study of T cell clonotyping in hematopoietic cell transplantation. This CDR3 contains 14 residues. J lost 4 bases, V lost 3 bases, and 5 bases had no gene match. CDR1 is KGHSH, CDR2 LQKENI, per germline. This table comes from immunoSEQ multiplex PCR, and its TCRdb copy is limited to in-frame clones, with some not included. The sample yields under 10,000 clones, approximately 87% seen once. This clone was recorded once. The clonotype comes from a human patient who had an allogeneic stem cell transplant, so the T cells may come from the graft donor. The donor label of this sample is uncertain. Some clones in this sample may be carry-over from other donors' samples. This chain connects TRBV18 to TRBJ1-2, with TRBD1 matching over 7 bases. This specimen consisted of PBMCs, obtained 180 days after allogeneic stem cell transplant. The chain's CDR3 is CASSPRTGSYGYTF. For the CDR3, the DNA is TGTGCCAGCTCACCCCGGACAGGAAGCTATGGCTACACCTTC.